The rows below give T cell receptor beta chains drawn from one sample of a study of OX40 agonist ivuxolimab in advanced cancers. Here immunoSEQ multiplex PCR was the method, and the copy in TCRdb shows in-frame clones only, minus some. Here the sample spans fewer than 85,000 clones, more than 75% being singletons. Sample: CD4+ or CD8+ T cells sorted from blood, taken in a trial of the OX40 agonist ivuxolimab. Receptors originate from an adult with an advanced solid tumor such as melanoma, head and neck, liver or kidney cancer. Both conserved end residues are part of each CDR3. Fields, in order: J gene, D gene, V gene, clone size, CDR3 DNA, CDR3 protein. D genes are given only for firm matches. Part of the rows lack a size; the others show once, few, many or a class for expanded clones.

TRBJ1-1,TRBD1,TRBV18,NA,TGTGCCAGCTCACCCCTAGACAGGGGCTCGAACACTGAAGCTTTCTTT,CASSPLDRGSNTEAFF
TRBJ2-7,TRBD1,TRBV5-1,NA,TGCGCCAGCAGCTTGAGGGAGGGACAGGGGGCGCGTGAGCAGTACTTC,CASSLREGQGAREQYF
TRBJ1-2,NA,TRBV5-4,NA,TGTGCCAGCGGGACGGCAGGGCCAATTGGGTATGGCTACACCTTC,CASGTAGPIGYGYTF
TRBJ1-1,NA,TRBV2,few,TGTGCCAGCAGAATAACAGAAAACACTGAAGCTTTCTTT,CASRITENTEAFF
TRBJ2-1,NA,TRBV7-2,NA,TGTGCCAGCAGCTTAGTTAAACCCCTCTACAATGAGCAGTTCTTC,CASSLVKPLYNEQFF
TRBJ1-3,NA,TRBV19,once,TGTGCCAGTACCTCACCGGGCGGTGGAAACACCATATATTTT,CASTSPGGGNTIYF
TRBJ1-3,NA,TRBV5-6,NA,TGTGCCAGCAGCGTTGGGACACGGCGCGACACCATATATTTT,CASSVGTRRDTIYF
TRBJ1-3,NA,TRBV5-4,NA,TGTGCCAGCAGCCCTAGAGGGGGTGCGGGAAACACCATATATTTT,CASSPRGGAGNTIYF
TRBJ2-7,NA,TRBV2,NA,TGTGCCAGCAGTGTACTGAACGAGCAGTACTTC,CASSVLNEQYF
TRBJ1-3,NA,TRBV11-3,NA,TGTGCCAGCAGCTTAGGGATACAAGGCTCGGACACCATATATTTT,CASSLGIQGSDTIYF
TRBJ1-4,NA,TRBV4-2,NA,TGTGCCAGCAGCCAAGATCGGCGTAGGGGGGGGCGCGATAATGAAAAACTGTTTTTT,CASSQDRRRGGRDNEKLFF
TRBJ1-1,NA,TRBV5-4,NA,TGTGCCAGCAGCTTCGGGCAGAAGATGAACACTGAAGCTTTCTTT,CASSFGQKMNTEAFF
TRBJ2-2,NA,TRBV4-1,NA,TGCGCCAGCAGCCCCGTTTCAGGGCGGGGCACCGGGGAGCTGTTTTTT,CASSPVSGRGTGELFF
TRBJ1-4,NA,TRBV28,NA,TGTGCCAGCAGTTTCTTTCAGTTTAATGAAAAACTGTTTTTT,CASSFFQFNEKLFF
TRBJ1-2,TRBD1,TRBV6-5,few,TGTGCCAGCAGTTACAGGGGGCGCTTGTACTATGGCTACACCTTC,CASSYRGRLYYGYTF
TRBJ1-1,NA,TRBV27,NA,TGTGCCAGCAGTGCCCTCAGGGGTGGAGGGAACACTGAAGCTTTCTTT,CASSALRGGGNTEAFF
TRBJ2-7,TRBD1,TRBV18,NA,TGTGCCAGCTCACCTGGACAGGAACCCTACGAGCAGTACTTC,CASSPGQEPYEQYF
TRBJ2-2,NA,TRBV7-7,NA,TGTGCTAGCAGCTTACACAGGACCGGGGAGCTGTTTTTT,CASSLHRTGELFF
TRBJ2-1,TRBD1,TRBV6-5,NA,TGTGCCAGCATCGAGACACAGGGGGCTAAAAATGAGCAGTTCTTC,CASIETQGAKNEQFF
TRBJ2-3,NA,TRBV5-4,NA,TGTGCCAGCAGCTTGAAGGGGGGCACAGATACGCAGTATTTT,CASSLKGGTDTQYF
TRBJ2-1,NA,TRBV5-1,NA,TGCGCCAGCAGCTTGGATTCAGGGTACGGGCAGTTCTTC,CASSLDSGYGQFF
TRBJ2-3,NA,TRBV5-1,NA,TGCGCCAGCAGCGTATCTGAGGCCACAGATACGCAGTATTTT,CASSVSEATDTQYF
TRBJ2-3,TRBD1,TRBV5-4,NA,TGTGCCAGCAGCTTGGGACAGGGCCGTGATACGCAGTATTTT,CASSLGQGRDTQYF
TRBJ1-1,TRBD1,TRBV19,few,TGTGCCAGTAGTTGGGAGGGGGCCAAAGCCGCTTTCTTT,CASSWEGAKAAFF
TRBJ1-2,NA,TRBV30,NA,TGTGCCTGGAAGACAGAGTCCTACTATGGCTACACCTTC,CAWKTESYYGYTF
TRBJ2-7,NA,TRBV19,NA,TGTGCCAGTAGTCTCCCGCACGTCAGAGGGGGTTCCTACGAGCAGTACTTC,CASSLPHVRGGSYEQYF
TRBJ2-1,TRBD2,TRBV27,NA,TGTGCCAGCATCGGGACTAGCGGGGGGGGGTACAATGAGCAGTTCTTC,CASIGTSGGGYNEQFF